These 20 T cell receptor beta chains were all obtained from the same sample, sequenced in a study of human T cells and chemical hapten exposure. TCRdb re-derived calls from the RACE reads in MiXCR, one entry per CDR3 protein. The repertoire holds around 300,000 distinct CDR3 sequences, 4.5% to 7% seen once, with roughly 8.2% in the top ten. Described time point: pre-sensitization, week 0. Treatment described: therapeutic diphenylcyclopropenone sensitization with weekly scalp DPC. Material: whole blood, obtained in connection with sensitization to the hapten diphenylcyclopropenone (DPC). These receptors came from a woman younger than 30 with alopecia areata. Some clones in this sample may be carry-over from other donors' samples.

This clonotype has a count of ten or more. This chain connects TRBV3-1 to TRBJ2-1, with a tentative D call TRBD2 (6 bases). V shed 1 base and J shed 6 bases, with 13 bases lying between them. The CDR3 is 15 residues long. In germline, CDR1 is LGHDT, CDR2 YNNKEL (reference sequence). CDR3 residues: CASSQVAGRGNEQFF. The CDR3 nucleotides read TGTGCCAGCAGCCAAGTGGCGGGAAGGGGCAATGAGCAGTTCTTC.

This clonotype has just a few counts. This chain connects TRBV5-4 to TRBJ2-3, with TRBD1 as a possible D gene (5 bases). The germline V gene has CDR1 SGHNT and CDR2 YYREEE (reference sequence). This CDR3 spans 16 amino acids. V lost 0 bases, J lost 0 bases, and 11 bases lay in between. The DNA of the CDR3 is TGTGCCAGCAGCTTGGTCCAGGGCCTAAGCACAGATACGCAGTATTTT. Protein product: CASSLVQGLSTDTQYF.

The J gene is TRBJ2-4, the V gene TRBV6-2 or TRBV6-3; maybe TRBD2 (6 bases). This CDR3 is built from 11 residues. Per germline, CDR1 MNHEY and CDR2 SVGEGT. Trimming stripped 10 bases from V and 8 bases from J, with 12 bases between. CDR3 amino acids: CATRTGDIQYF. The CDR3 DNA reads TGTGCCACAAGGACGGGGGACATTCAGTACTTC.

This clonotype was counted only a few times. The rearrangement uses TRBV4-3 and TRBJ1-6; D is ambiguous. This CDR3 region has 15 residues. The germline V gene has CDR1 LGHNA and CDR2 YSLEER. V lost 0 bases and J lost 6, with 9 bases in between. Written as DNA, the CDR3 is TGCGCCAGCAGCCAAGACCGGGCGGGTAATTCACCCCTCCACTTT. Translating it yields CASSQDRAGNSPLHF.

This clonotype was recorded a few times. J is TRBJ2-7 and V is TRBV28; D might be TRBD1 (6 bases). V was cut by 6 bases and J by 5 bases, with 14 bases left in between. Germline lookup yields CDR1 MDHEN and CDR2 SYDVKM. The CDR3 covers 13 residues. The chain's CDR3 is CASRGTGNDEQYF. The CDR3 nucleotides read TGTGCCAGCAGGGGCACAGGGAACGACGAGCAGTACTTC.

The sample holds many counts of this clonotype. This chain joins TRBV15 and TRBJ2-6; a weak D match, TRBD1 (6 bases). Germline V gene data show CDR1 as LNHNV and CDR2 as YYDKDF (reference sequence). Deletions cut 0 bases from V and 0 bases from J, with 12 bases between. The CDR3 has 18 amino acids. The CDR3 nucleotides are TGTGCCACCAGCAGAGATCGTGGACAGACCTCTGGGGCCAACGTCCTGACTTTC. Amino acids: CATSRDRGQTSGANVLTF.

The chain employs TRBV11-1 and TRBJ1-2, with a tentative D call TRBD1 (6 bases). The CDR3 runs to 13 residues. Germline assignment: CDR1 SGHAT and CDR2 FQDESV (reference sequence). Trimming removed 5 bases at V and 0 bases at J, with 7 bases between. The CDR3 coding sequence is TGTGCCAGCAGCCGGGGGCCTAACTATGGCTACACCTTC. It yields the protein CASSRGPNYGYTF.

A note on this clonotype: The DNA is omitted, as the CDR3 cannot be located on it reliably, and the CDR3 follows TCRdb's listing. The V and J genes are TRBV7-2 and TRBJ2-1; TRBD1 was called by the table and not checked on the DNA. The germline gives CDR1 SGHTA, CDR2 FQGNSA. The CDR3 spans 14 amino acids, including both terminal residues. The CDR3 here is CASSAMVGGGAEFF.

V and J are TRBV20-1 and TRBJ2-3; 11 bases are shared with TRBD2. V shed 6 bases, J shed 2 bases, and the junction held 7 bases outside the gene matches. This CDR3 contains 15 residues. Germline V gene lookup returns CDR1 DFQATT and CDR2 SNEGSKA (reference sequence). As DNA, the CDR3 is TGCAGTGCCCACATAGCGGGGGGGTTCACAGATACGCAGTATTTT. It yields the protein CSAHIAGGFTDTQYF.

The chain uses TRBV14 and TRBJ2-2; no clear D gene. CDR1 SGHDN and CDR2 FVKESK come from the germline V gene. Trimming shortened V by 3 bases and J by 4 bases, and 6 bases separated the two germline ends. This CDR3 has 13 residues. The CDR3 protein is CASSHKFTGELFF. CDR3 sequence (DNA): TGTGCCAGCAGCCACAAGTTCACCGGGGAGCTGTTTTTT.

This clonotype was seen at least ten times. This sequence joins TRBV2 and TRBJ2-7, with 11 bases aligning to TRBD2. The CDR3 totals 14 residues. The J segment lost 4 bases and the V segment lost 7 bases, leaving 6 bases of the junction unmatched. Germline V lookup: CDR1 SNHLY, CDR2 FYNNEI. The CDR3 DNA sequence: TGTGCCAGCATCCCTAGCGGGGGGAATTACGAGCAGTACTTC. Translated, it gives CASIPSGGNYEQYF.

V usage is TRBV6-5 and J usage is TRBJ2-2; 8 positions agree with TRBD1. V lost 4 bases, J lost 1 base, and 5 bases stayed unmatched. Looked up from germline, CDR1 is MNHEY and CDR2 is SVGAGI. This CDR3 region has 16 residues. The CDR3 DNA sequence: TGTGCCAGCAGTTCCCCGGACAGGGTGAACACCGGGGAGCTGTTTTTT. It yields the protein CASSSPDRVNTGELFF.

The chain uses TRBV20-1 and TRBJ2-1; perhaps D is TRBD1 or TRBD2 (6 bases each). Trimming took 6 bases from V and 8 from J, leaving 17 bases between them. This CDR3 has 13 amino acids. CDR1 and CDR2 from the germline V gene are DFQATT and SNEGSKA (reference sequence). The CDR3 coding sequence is TGCAGTGCCCCGGTCGAGGGGGGCTATGAGCAGTTCTTC. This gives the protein CSAPVEGGYEQFF.

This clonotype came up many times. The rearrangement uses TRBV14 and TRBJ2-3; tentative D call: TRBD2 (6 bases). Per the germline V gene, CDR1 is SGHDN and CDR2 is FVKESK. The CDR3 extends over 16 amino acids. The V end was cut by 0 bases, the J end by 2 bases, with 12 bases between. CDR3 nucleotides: TGTGCCAGCAGCCAAGATGGGGGGACCCTCACAGATACGCAGTATTTT. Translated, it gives CASSQDGGTLTDTQYF.

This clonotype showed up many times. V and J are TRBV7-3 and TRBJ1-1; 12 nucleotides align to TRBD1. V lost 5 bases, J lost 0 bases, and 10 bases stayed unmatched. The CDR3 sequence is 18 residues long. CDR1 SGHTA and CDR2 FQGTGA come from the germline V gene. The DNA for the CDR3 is TGTGCCAGCAGCCCAAGAGGGACAGGGGGCGCGTTGAACACTGAAGCTTTCTTT. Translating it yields CASSPRGTGGALNTEAFF.

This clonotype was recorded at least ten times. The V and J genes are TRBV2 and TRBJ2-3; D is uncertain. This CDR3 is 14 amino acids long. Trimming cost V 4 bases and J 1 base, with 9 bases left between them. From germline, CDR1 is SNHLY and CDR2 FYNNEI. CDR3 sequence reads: CASSVATGTDTQYF. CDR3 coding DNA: TGTGCCAGCAGTGTTGCTACGGGCACAGATACGCAGTATTTT.

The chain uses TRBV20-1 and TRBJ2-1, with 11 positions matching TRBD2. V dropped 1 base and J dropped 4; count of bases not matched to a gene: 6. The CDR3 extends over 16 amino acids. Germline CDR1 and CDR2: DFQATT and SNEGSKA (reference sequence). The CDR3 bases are TGCAGTGCTAGAGTCGTGACTAGCGGGGTGTACAATGAGCAGTTCTTC. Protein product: CSARVVTSGVYNEQFF.

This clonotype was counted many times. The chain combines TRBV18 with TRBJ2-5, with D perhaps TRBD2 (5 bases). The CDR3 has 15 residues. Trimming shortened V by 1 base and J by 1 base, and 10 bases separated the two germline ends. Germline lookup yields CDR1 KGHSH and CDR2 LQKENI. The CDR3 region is CASSPLGGLQETQYF. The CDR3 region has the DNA TGTGCCAGCTCACCACTGGGTGGACTCCAAGAGACCCAGTACTTC.

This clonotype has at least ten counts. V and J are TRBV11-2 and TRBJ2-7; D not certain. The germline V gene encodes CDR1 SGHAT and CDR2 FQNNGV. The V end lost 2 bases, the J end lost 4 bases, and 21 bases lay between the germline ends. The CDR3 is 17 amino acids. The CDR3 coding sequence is TGTGCCAGCAGCTTACGATCCCGCCAAGGGCCCGTATACGAGCAGTACTTC. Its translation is CASSLRSRQGPVYEQYF.

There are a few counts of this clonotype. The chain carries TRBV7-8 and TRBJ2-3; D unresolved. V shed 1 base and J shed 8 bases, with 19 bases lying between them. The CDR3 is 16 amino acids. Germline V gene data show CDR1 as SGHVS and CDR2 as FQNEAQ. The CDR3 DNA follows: TGTGCCAGCAGCTTAGGAACAGCGCAGGATCGTGTTACGCAGTATTTT. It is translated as CASSLGTAQDRVTQYF.